The 2 T cell receptor beta chains given below trace back to one sample, sequenced in a study of blood T cell repertoires in COVID-19. The repertoire was sequenced with immunoSEQ multiplex PCR; TCRdb's copy has only in-frame clones and lacks some. This table has approximately 93,000 clones, about nine tenths appearing once. Specimen: peripheral blood. The receptors shown here come from a man between 45 and 60 years old with active or convalescent COVID-19.

This clone was found once. The J gene is TRBJ1-3, the V gene TRBV11-2; D is uncertain. Trimming removed 1 base from V and 1 base from J, with 5 bases in between. Germline CDR1 is SGHAT and CDR2 is FQNNGV. This CDR3 is 14 amino acids long. The DNA for the CDR3 is TGTGCCAGCAGCTTAGTTCGTTCTGGAAACACCATATATTTT. Translation: CASSLVRSGNTIYF.

J is TRBJ2-1 and V is TRBV19, with 9 bases aligning to TRBD1. The CDR3 covers 15 residues. V was pared by 3 bases and J by 9 bases, with 9 bases of the junction left unmatched. CDR1 LNHDA and CDR2 SQIVND come from the germline V gene (reference sequence). CDR3 amino acids: CASSIGQGQFGEQFF. DNA of the CDR3: TGTGCCAGTAGTATTGGACAGGGGCAGTTTGGTGAGCAGTTCTTC.